This T cell receptor (beta chain) was profiled in a study of blood T cell repertoires in COVID-19. At the level of the study: The origin of the acute and convalescent COVID-19 samples was the United States, Italy and Spain. The cDNA or gDNA used as material had been derived from T cells, B-cell-depleted T cells, or PBMCs.

Participants classified as exposed had met a COVID-19 case within 2 weeks before study entry. Under the authors' procedure: Amplification of reference gene primers provided the estimated nucleated cell counts. Clones were sequenced by immunoSEQ multiplex PCR, and TCRdb holds only the in-frame ones, with some missing. The DNA was the basis for D and trimming; V, J and clone size are from that table. Of almost 350,000 clones listed, 88% are singletons. Sequenced input: PBMCs or T cells enriched from blood (not recorded which). The TCR originated in a woman aged 25 to 39 who had been exposed to COVID-19.

The CDR3 here is CASSRGAAGNTIYF. The CDR3 DNA follows: TGTGCCAGCAGTCGCGGGGCGGCTGGAAACACCATATATTTT. V gene TRBV6-5 combines with J gene TRBJ1-3, with a tentative D call TRBD1 (5 bases). Trimming removed 5 bases from V and 2 bases from J, with 10 bases in between. Germline V gene data show CDR1 as MNHEY and CDR2 as SVGAGI. The CDR3 is 14 residues long.